This passage covers 18 T cell receptor beta chains from one sample sequenced in a study of T-cell reconstitution after alpha-beta-depleted transplantation in children. During its preparation, the TCRbeta library received unique molecular identifiers. A single record per CDR3 protein comes from TCRdb applying MiXCR to the PCR reads. The sample includes roughly 500,000 distinct CDR3 sequences, 18% of them seen just once. Specimen: PBMCs from the stem cell graft donor, collected from the stem cell graft. The receptor set was obtained from a human donor who donated a stem cell graft to a child with acute lymphoblastic leukemia.

This chain joins TRBV19 and TRBJ2-7; weak D call: TRBD1 (6 bases). Trimming cost V 6 bases and J 0 bases, with 12 bases left between them. This CDR3 has 14 amino acids. Germline loops: CDR1 LNHDA, CDR2 SQIVND (reference sequence). The CDR3 loop is CASRLRDNSYEQYF. CDR3 DNA: TGTGCCAGTAGGCTCCGGGACAACTCCTACGAGCAGTACTTC.

The chain carries TRBV27 and TRBJ1-2; D not resolved. Germline CDR1 is MNHEY and CDR2 is SMNVEV (reference sequence). The CDR3 runs to 14 residues. Trimming cost V 3 bases and J 2 bases, with 10 bases left between them. CDR3 residues: CASSLGETNYGYTF. DNA of the CDR3: TGTGCCAGCAGTTTGGGCGAAACCAACTATGGCTACACCTTC.

This clonotype was counted a few times. This sequence joins TRBV5-1 and TRBJ2-1; maybe TRBD2 (6 bases). The CDR3 loop spans 14 amino acids. Germline lookup yields CDR1 SGHRS and CDR2 YFSETQ. V was clipped by 4 bases and J by 4 bases, with 12 bases between them. The CDR3 loop is CASSPPSAYNEQFF. CDR3 DNA: TGCGCCAGCAGCCCTCCTAGCGCTTACAATGAGCAGTTCTTC. The entire variable domain, with the rest obtained from reference TRBV5-1 and TRBJ2-1, is as follows: KAGVTQTPRYLIKTRGQQVTLSCSPISGHRSVSWYQQTPGQGLQFLFEYFSETQRNKGNFPGRFSGRQFSNSRSEMNVSTLELGDSALYLCASSPPSAYNEQFFGPGTRLTVL.

The chain recombines TRBV20-1 with TRBJ2-7; 7 bases match TRBD1. The CDR3 has 13 residues. Trimming at V came to 6 bases and at J to 2 bases, leaving 7 bases not matched to a gene. CDR1 and CDR2 (germline): DFQATT, SNEGSKA (reference sequence). The CDR3 loop is CSAHPGQTYEQYF. In DNA form, the CDR3 reads TGCAGTGCCCACCCGGGACAGACCTACGAGCAGTACTTC.

The chain uses TRBV27 and TRBJ2-7, with D perhaps being TRBD1 or TRBD2 (6 bases each). Trimming removed 8 bases from V and 5 bases from J, with 19 bases in between. CDR3 length: 14 amino acids. Germline V CDR1 and CDR2: MNHEY, SMNVEV (reference sequence). The chain's CDR3 is CASGGFGLANEQYF. CDR3 DNA sequence: TGTGCCAGCGGGGGCTTCGGGCTAGCGAACGAGCAGTACTTC.

In its sample, this clonotype was seen a few times. This sequence joins TRBV27 and TRBJ2-5, with 9 bases that match TRBD2. The CDR3 loop spans 14 amino acids. In germline, CDR1 is MNHEY, CDR2 SMNVEV (reference sequence). V was clipped by 4 bases and J by 4 bases; unmatched bases: 4. CDR3 loop: CASSSPREGETQYF. As DNA, the CDR3 is TGTGCCAGCAGTTCTCCGCGGGAGGGAGAGACCCAGTACTTC.

This rearrangement joins TRBV11-3 to TRBJ2-2; 9 nucleotides align to TRBD1. CDR1 is SGHNT and CDR2 is YENEEA in the germline V gene. This CDR3 region has 15 residues. After removal of 4 bases from V and 4 bases from J, the junction contained 4 bases not matched to a gene. DNA for the CDR3: TGTGCCAGCAGCTCACAGGGACAGGGCACCGGGGAGCTGTTTTTT. Its protein is CASSSQGQGTGELFF.

V and J are TRBV5-5 and TRBJ2-1, with D maybe TRBD2 (6 bases). CDR1 and CDR2 from the germline V gene are SGHKS and YYEKEE (reference sequence). The CDR3 has 15 residues. V was trimmed by 2 bases and J by 10 bases, leaving 19 bases between them. The CDR3 loop reads CASSFGSGGNQEQFF. The CDR3 region has the DNA TGTGCCAGCAGCTTTGGGAGCGGCGGGAATCAGGAGCAGTTCTTC.

This clonotype was detected only a few times. The gene calls are TRBV11-2 and TRBJ2-1, with D perhaps matching TRBD1 (6 bases). The germline gives CDR1 SGHAT, CDR2 FQNNGV. The V gene lost 1 base and the J gene lost 7 bases, with 17 bases spanning the gap. The CDR3 loop spans 16 amino acids. CDR3 region: CASSLAWGRGLNEQFF. The CDR3 nucleotides are TGTGCCAGCAGCTTAGCCTGGGGCAGGGGTCTAAATGAGCAGTTCTTC.

The chain combines TRBV20-1 with TRBJ2-3, with D perhaps matching TRBD1 (5 bases). The CDR3 runs to 15 residues. V dropped 6 bases and J dropped 5 bases, with 21 bases sitting between them. Per germline, CDR1 DFQATT and CDR2 SNEGSKA (reference sequence). The CDR3 loop is CSANPYTRAKDTQYF. CDR3 nucleotide sequence: TGCAGTGCCAACCCTTACACCAGGGCGAAAGATACGCAGTATTTT.

V gene TRBV20-1 combines with J gene TRBJ1-1, with 7 bases lining up with TRBD1. There are 15 residues in the CDR3. Germline V gives CDR1 DFQATT, CDR2 SNEGSKA (reference sequence). Trimming took 6 bases from V and 1 from J; bases not matched to a gene: 11. The CDR3 region is CSASFAGGGNTEAFF. The CDR3 DNA reads TGCAGTGCGAGCTTCGCAGGGGGTGGGAACACTGAAGCTTTCTTT.

This chain links TRBV29-1 with TRBJ1-1; D not resolved. The V gene's germline CDR1 is SQVTM and CDR2 ANQGSEA. This CDR3 comprises 12 residues. Trimming shortened V by 4 bases and J by 1 base, and 7 bases separated the two germline ends. The CDR3: CSVVAGNTEAFF. The CDR3 DNA sequence: TGCAGCGTTGTGGCGGGGAACACTGAAGCTTTCTTT.

The sample holds a few counts of this clonotype. The chain recombines TRBV20-1 with TRBJ1-5; weak D call: TRBD1 (6 bases). The CDR3 loop spans 17 amino acids. Germline V gene lookup returns CDR1 DFQATT and CDR2 SNEGSKA (reference sequence). The V gene lost 0 bases and the J gene lost 0 bases, with 15 bases spanning the gap. The CDR3 protein is CSARDLRTDYSNQPQHF. CDR3 nucleotides: TGCAGTGCTAGAGATTTGAGGACAGATTATAGCAATCAGCCCCAGCATTTT.

This clonotype was counted only a few times. V and J are TRBV4-1 and TRBJ2-4; 11 bases match TRBD2. The CDR3 covers 15 residues. With 0 bases clipped from V and 8 bases from J, the junction kept 3 bases outside the gene matches. The V gene's germline CDR1 is MGHRA and CDR2 YSYEKL. The CDR3: CASSQDSSGRYIQYF. In DNA form, the CDR3 reads TGCGCCAGCAGCCAAGATTCTAGCGGGAGGTACATTCAGTACTTC.

The sample holds a few counts of this clonotype. The chain links TRBV5-1 to TRBJ1-1; 9 positions match TRBD1. The CDR3 contains 14 residues. J gave up 1 base and V 10 bases, and 8 bases lay outside the gene matches. CDR1 is SGHRS, CDR2 YFSETQ, per germline. The CDR3 bases are TGCGCCTCACAGGGGGCCAGGGGGAACACTGAAGCTTTCTTT. Translating it yields CASQGARGNTEAFF.

V gene TRBV4-1 combines with J gene TRBJ2-7, with a weak D call TRBD2 (5 bases). The CDR3 consists of 13 residues. CDR1 is MGHRA, CDR2 YSYEKL, per germline. Between the trimmed V and J ends, which lost 3 bases and 2 bases, there was a span of 8 bases. CDR3 DNA: TGCGCCAGCAGCCAGGGGAGCCCCTACGAGCAGTACTTC. It codes for CASSQGSPYEQYF.

The chain carries TRBV10-3 and TRBJ2-7; 8 bases are a match to TRBD2. The CDR3 covers 16 residues. Germline assignment: CDR1 ENHRY and CDR2 SYGVKD. Trimming cost V 3 bases and J 4 bases; bases outside gene matches: 11. This CDR3 reads CAISDNPLAETYEQYF. The CDR3 DNA reads TGTGCCATCAGTGATAATCCACTAGCGGAGACGTACGAGCAGTACTTC.

The chain combines TRBV7-2 with TRBJ2-3, with a possible D match to TRBD1 (5 bases). V shed 5 bases and J shed 10 bases, with 19 bases lying between them. The CDR3 sequence is 14 residues long. The germline CDR1 and CDR2 sequences are SGHTA and FQGNSA. CDR3: CASSPSLGLFPQYF. The CDR3 nucleotides are TGTGCCAGCAGCCCCTCCCTGGGGCTTTTCCCGCAGTATTTT.